The source of this TCR beta chain is a study of cytomegalovirus exposure and HLA in healthy donors. The CDR3 runs to 15 residues. V trimming: 5 bases; J trimming: 0 bases; junction bases outside the gene matches: 6. Germline lookup yields CDR1 SGHTA and CDR2 FQGNSA. The PCR employed 60 Vbeta primers together with 13 Jbeta primers. Data came from immunoSEQ multiplex PCR; TCRdb stores just in-frame clones and leaves some out. The sample lists 95,000 to 150,000 clones, 70% to 90% occurring once. This TCR was sampled from a middle-aged man in good health and CMV-seronegative. The sequenced sample was PBMCs. The chain employs TRBV7-2 and TRBJ1-2, with 7 bases that match TRBD1. CDR3 loop: CASSPRTGTNYGYTF. The CDR3 region has the DNA TGTGCCAGCAGCCCCAGGACAGGAACTAACTATGGCTACACCTTC.